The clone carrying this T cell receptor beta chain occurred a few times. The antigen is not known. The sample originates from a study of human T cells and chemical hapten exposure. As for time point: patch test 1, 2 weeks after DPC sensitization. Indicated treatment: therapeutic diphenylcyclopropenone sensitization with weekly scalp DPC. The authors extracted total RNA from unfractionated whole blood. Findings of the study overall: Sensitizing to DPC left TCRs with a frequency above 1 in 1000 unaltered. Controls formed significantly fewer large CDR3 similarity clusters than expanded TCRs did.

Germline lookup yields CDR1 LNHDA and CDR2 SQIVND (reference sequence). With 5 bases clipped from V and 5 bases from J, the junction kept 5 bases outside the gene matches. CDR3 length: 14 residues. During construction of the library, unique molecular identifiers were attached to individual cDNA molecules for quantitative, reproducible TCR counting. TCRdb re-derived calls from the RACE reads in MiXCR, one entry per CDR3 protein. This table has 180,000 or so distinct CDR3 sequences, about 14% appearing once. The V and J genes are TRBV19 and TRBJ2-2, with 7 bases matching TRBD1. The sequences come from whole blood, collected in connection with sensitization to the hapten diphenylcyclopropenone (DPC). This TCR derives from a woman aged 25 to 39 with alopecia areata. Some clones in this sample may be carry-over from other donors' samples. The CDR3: CASSAPDRTGELFF. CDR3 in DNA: TGTGCCAGTAGTGCCCCGGACAGGACCGGGGAGCTGTTTTTT.